The next 16 T cell receptor beta chains were all read from a single sample in a study of blood T cell repertoires in COVID-19. Profiled with immunoSEQ multiplex PCR; TCRdb holds only in-frame clones, not every one. The sample lists 210,000 or so clones; 86% were seen once. The material sequenced was peripheral blood. The receptors shown here come from a woman between 45 and 60 years old with acute or convalescent COVID-19.

The chain couples TRBV19 to TRBJ2-1, with D unresolved. With 0 bases removed from V and 6 bases from J, the gap between germline ends came to 6 bases. Per the germline V gene, CDR1 is LNHDA and CDR2 is SQIVND (reference sequence). The CDR3 contains 13 residues. The CDR3 region is CASSIDRSNEQFF. DNA of the CDR3: TGTGCCAGTAGTATAGACAGGTCCAATGAGCAGTTCTTC.

CDR3 DNA: TGTGCCAGCAGTTCTGAGAGCGGGAGACAAAACTATGGCTACACCTTC. This translates into CASSSESGRQNYGYTF. V gene TRBV6-5 combines with J gene TRBJ1-2; D call uncertain. This CDR3 has 16 residues. V was trimmed by 4 bases and J by 2 bases, leaving 17 bases between them. Germline V lookup: CDR1 MNHEY, CDR2 SVGAGI.

This clone was observed a single time. The chain joins TRBV9 to TRBJ1-2; tentatively, D is TRBD1 (6 bases). Trimming removed 5 bases from V and 7 bases from J, with 21 bases in between. This CDR3 comprises 15 residues. Germline V gene sequence: CDR1 SGDLS, CDR2 YYNGEE. Written as DNA, the CDR3 is TGTGCCAGCAGGACCCATTACAGGGTTGGGGGTGGCTACACCTTC. Translation gives CASRTHYRVGGGYTF.

The V and J genes are TRBV27 and TRBJ1-1; 7 bases agree with TRBD1. With V trimmed by 6 bases and J by 10 bases, 11 bases remained unmatched. Germline assignment: CDR1 MNHEY and CDR2 SMNVEV (reference sequence). The CDR3 consists of 13 residues. The CDR3 loop reads CASRPTGVGSAFF. CDR3 DNA: TGTGCCAGCAGACCAACAGGGGTAGGATCAGCTTTCTTT.

The chain has TRBV4-1 and TRBJ1-6, with 7 bases that match TRBD1. The CDR3 has 14 amino acids. V gave up 2 bases and J gave up 5 bases; unmatched junction bases: 0. Per the germline V gene, CDR1 is MGHRA and CDR2 is YSYEKL. CDR3 nucleotide sequence: TGCGCCAGCAGCCAACAGGGGGATAATTCACCCCTCCACTTT. It yields the protein CASSQQGDNSPLHF.

The rearrangement joins TRBV7-9 to TRBJ2-2, with 8 positions matching TRBD1. The J segment lost 6 bases and the V segment lost 4 bases, leaving 4 bases of the junction unmatched. The CDR3 consists of 14 residues. Germline V gives CDR1 SEHNR, CDR2 FQNEAQ (reference sequence). CDR3 sequence (DNA): TGTGCCAGCAGCTCGGACAGGGTGGCCGGGGAGCTGTTTTTT. It translates to CASSSDRVAGELFF.

The genes are TRBV5-6 and TRBJ2-7; TRBD2 is a possible D gene (6 bases). Germline loops: CDR1 SGHDT, CDR2 YYEEEE. This CDR3 has 14 amino acids. Trimming shortened V by 1 base and J by 2 bases, and 10 bases separated the two germline ends. CDR3 sequence: CASSLLSSAYEQYF. CDR3 in DNA: TGTGCCAGCAGCTTGTTATCTAGCGCCTACGAGCAGTACTTC.

The chain employs TRBV6-5 and TRBJ1-2; D gene uncertain. The CDR3 consists of 15 residues. Trimming shortened V by 6 bases and J by 4 bases, and 18 bases separated the two germline ends. Germline CDR1 is MNHEY and CDR2 is SVGAGI. In DNA, the CDR3 is TGTGCCAGCAGACCCCAAGAGGGATATTCCTATGGCTACACCTTC. Its protein product is CASRPQEGYSYGYTF.

The gene calls are TRBV4-3 and TRBJ1-3; D unclear. V was clipped by 0 bases and J by 0 bases, with 9 bases between them. In germline, CDR1 is LGHNA, CDR2 YSLEER. The CDR3 runs 16 residues. DNA for the CDR3: TGCGCCAGCAGCCAAGATAGTACAGACTCTGGAAACACCATATATTTT. This codes for CASSQDSTDSGNTIYF.

This clone came up a few times. The chain combines TRBV30 with TRBJ1-5; possibly TRBD1 for D (5 bases). Per the germline V gene, CDR1 is GTSNPN and CDR2 is SVGIG (reference sequence). The CDR3 is made up of 16 amino acids. The germline V and J ends were trimmed by 3 bases and 5 bases, with 20 bases remaining between them. DNA of the CDR3: TGTGCCTGGAGAGCTAGTTGGGGGGGTCCCTATCAGCCCCAGCATTTT. It translates to CAWRASWGGPYQPQHF.

This clone was picked up a small number of times. The chain links TRBV4-3 to TRBJ1-5, with TRBD1 matching over 8 bases. Germline CDR1 LGHNA, CDR2 YSLEER. The CDR3 totals 15 residues. J was trimmed by 4 bases and V by 3 bases; bases with no gene match: 5. CDR3 loop: CASSHYRGENQPQHF. The CDR3 region has the DNA TGCGCCAGCAGCCACTACAGGGGGGAAAATCAGCCCCAGCATTTT.

This clone was found a few times. The gene calls are TRBV11-3 and TRBJ1-1; no clear D gene. CDR3 size: 11 residues. Trimming took 6 bases from V and 6 from J, leaving 8 bases between them. Germline V gives CDR1 SGHNT, CDR2 YENEEA. The CDR3 nucleotides read TGTGCCAGCAGTTTTAGCGCTGAAGCTTTCTTT. Protein sequence: CASSFSAEAFF.

The chain employs TRBV11-1 and TRBJ2-4; TRBD1 matches at 7 bases. In germline, CDR1 is SGHAT, CDR2 FQDESV (reference sequence). The CDR3 length is 15 residues. The V and J ends lost 5 bases and 2 bases, in that order; junction bases with no gene match: 6. CDR3: CASSPRDRPKNIQYF. CDR3 sequence (DNA): TGTGCCAGCAGCCCACGGGACAGACCCAAAAACATTCAGTACTTC.

The chain carries TRBV10-1 and TRBJ2-3; D is possibly TRBD1 (5 bases). CDR1 and CDR2 from the germline V gene are WNHNN and SYGVQD (reference sequence). The CDR3 contains 15 residues. V lost 0 bases to trimming and J lost 1 base, with 8 bases between them. The CDR3 reads CASSESPRGTDTQYF. DNA of the CDR3: TGCGCCAGCAGTGAGTCGCCCAGGGGCACAGATACGCAGTATTTT.

The CDR3 coding sequence is TGCGCCAGCAGCTTGGTGGTGGCAGGGAACTACGAGCAGTACTTC. Translating gives CASSLVVAGNYEQYF. J is TRBJ2-7 and V is TRBV5-1, with D possibly matching TRBD1 (5 bases). This CDR3 is 15 amino acids long. The ends were cut back, 0 bases at V and 3 bases at J, with 13 bases in the middle. In germline, CDR1 is SGHRS, CDR2 YFSETQ. Using reference TRBV5-1 and TRBJ2-7 for the parts outside the CDR3, the full variable domain is KAGVTQTPRYLIKTRGQQVTLSCSPISGHRSVSWYQQTPGQGLQFLFEYFSETQRNKGNFPGRFSGRQFSNSRSEMNVSTLELGDSALYLCASSLVVAGNYEQYFGPGTRLTVT.

V usage is TRBV18 and J usage is TRBJ2-7; 9 nucleotides align to TRBD1. The ends lost 6 bases at V and 3 bases at J; junction bases unmatched: 9. The germline CDR1 and CDR2 sequences are KGHSH and LQKENI. There are 15 residues in the CDR3. CDR3 nucleotides: TGTGCCAGCTCTCGCTCACAGGGGGCAAACTACGAGCAGTACTTC. Translated, it gives CASSRSQGANYEQYF. Using reference TRBV18 and TRBJ2-7 for the parts outside the CDR3, the full variable domain is NAGVMQNPRHLVRRRGQEARLRCSPMKGHSHVYWYRQLPEEGLKFMVYLQKENIIDESGMPKERFSAEFPKEGPSILRIQQVVRGDSAAYFCASSRSQGANYEQYFGPGTRLTVT.